The 27 T cell receptor beta chains below come from one sample, sequenced in a study of T cells after yellow fever vaccination. One entry per CDR3 protein results from TCRdb running MiXCR on the 5' RACE reads. Of some 390,000 distinct CDR3 sequences listed, more than 5.5% are singletons. Sample: PBMCs, taken 5 days after the yellow fever booster vaccination. These receptors were obtained from a man aged 25 to 40 who received the YFV17D yellow fever vaccine.

The chain couples TRBV9 to TRBJ2-3, with D perhaps being TRBD1 or TRBD2 (5 bases each). Germline CDR1 is SGDLS and CDR2 is YYNGEE. The CDR3 runs 14 residues. The V and J ends lost 2 bases and 3 bases respectively, with 10 bases between them. CDR3 in amino acids: CASSVGDQTDTQYF. CDR3 in DNA: TGTGCCAGCAGCGTGGGGGACCAGACAGATACGCAGTATTTT.

The gene calls are TRBV9 and TRBJ2-7, with a tentative D call TRBD1 (6 bases). Trimming stripped 1 base from V and 2 bases from J, with 13 bases between. Germline loops: CDR1 SGDLS, CDR2 YYNGEE. The CDR3 is made up of 15 amino acids. CDR3 sequence: CASSVWTAPTYEQYF. The CDR3 DNA is TGTGCCAGCAGCGTATGGACAGCTCCTACCTACGAGCAGTACTTC.

V and J are TRBV5-1 and TRBJ2-3; 12 positions agree with TRBD2. The CDR3 loop spans 18 amino acids. From germline, CDR1 is SGHRS and CDR2 YFSETQ. With 3 bases clipped from V and 0 bases from J, the junction kept 8 bases outside the gene matches. The CDR3 reads CASSYSGTSGRSTDTQYF. The CDR3 coding sequence is TGCGCCAGCAGCTACTCCGGGACTAGCGGGCGTAGCACAGATACGCAGTATTTT.

This clonotype was detected only a few times. V gene TRBV27 combines with J gene TRBJ1-5; 11 bases are a match to TRBD1. V lost 1 base to trimming and J lost 2 bases; unmatched junction nucleotides: 16. This CDR3 contains 21 residues. Germline loops: CDR1 MNHEY, CDR2 SMNVEV (reference sequence). The DNA for the CDR3 is TGTGCCAGCAGTTTATTCCCCCCCCGGGGACAGGGGGATGGGGGCAATCAGCCCCAGCATTTT. Protein sequence: CASSLFPPRGQGDGGNQPQHF.

The chain combines TRBV5-1 with TRBJ2-1, with no clear D. The ends were cut back, 4 bases at V and 6 bases at J, with 17 bases in the middle. The germline V gene has CDR1 SGHRS and CDR2 YFSETQ. The CDR3 sequence is 15 residues long. CDR3 nucleotides: TGCGCCAGCAGCCCCTCCCTGGTTCAATCCAATGAGCAGTTCTTC. Its protein is CASSPSLVQSNEQFF. The whole variable domain, filled in from reference TRBV5-1 and TRBJ2-1, reads KAGVTQTPRYLIKTRGQQVTLSCSPISGHRSVSWYQQTPGQGLQFLFEYFSETQRNKGNFPGRFSGRQFSNSRSEMNVSTLELGDSALYLCASSPSLVQSNEQFFGPGTRLTVL.

This clonotype was seen many times. The chain links TRBV24-1 to TRBJ2-7, with TRBD2 as a possible D gene (5 bases). Between the trimmed V and J ends, which lost 0 bases and 0 bases, there was a span of 8 bases. The CDR3 is made up of 15 amino acids. The germline V gene has CDR1 KGHDR and CDR2 SFDVKD. For the CDR3, the DNA is TGTGCCACCAGTGATTTGGTAGGAGGCTCCTACGAGCAGTACTTC. This sequence encodes CATSDLVGGSYEQYF.

V usage is TRBV5-1 and J usage is TRBJ1-6; D possibly corresponds to TRBD1 (5 bases). The CDR3 extends over 12 amino acids. V was cut by 4 bases and J by 9 bases, with 8 bases left in between. Germline V gene lookup returns CDR1 SGHRS and CDR2 YFSETQ. CDR3 region: CASSGTGSPLHF. In DNA form, the CDR3 reads TGCGCCAGCAGCGGGACGGGTTCACCCCTCCACTTT.

A few counts support this clonotype. This chain uses TRBV6-2 or TRBV6-3 with TRBJ1-1; D ambiguous. Between the trimmed V and J ends, which lost 2 bases and 10 bases, there was a span of 11 bases. Germline CDR1 MNHEY, CDR2 SVGEGT. CDR3 size: 12 residues. In nucleotides, the CDR3 is TGTGCCAGCAGTTACCTCCCCAGCGGAGCTTTCTTT. It codes for CASSYLPSGAFF.

This clonotype was picked up many times. The chain couples TRBV5-1 to TRBJ2-7; D is tentatively TRBD1 or TRBD2 (5 bases each). The length of the CDR3 is 13 residues. The V end lost 4 bases, the J end lost 7 bases, and 15 bases lay between the germline ends. Germline V gene sequence: CDR1 SGHRS, CDR2 YFSETQ. The chain's CDR3 is CASSLRDQGEQYF. CDR3 coding DNA: TGCGCCAGCAGCCTCCGGGACCAAGGAGAGCAGTACTTC.

The chain has TRBV28 and TRBJ2-1; no clear D. Germline assignment: CDR1 MDHEN and CDR2 SYDVKM. The CDR3 covers 15 residues. V was pared by 1 base and J by 5 bases, with 12 bases between. Here the CDR3 reads CASSLLPRRNNEQFF. The CDR3 nucleotides read TGTGCCAGCAGTTTATTGCCTAGGAGAAACAATGAGCAGTTCTTC.

This clonotype was observed at least ten times. The chain combines TRBV10-2 with TRBJ2-7; 8 bases are shared with TRBD2. CDR1 is WSHSY and CDR2 is SAAADI in the germline V gene. This CDR3 is 17 amino acids long. The V and J ends lost 7 bases and 5 bases, in that order; junction bases with no gene match: 19. CDR3 region: CASMELAGTPFGNEQYF. The CDR3 region has the DNA TGCGCCAGCATGGAGCTAGCGGGTACACCCTTCGGGAACGAGCAGTACTTC.

The chain links TRBV20-1 to TRBJ1-6; D gene unclear. Looked up from germline, CDR1 is DFQATT and CDR2 is SNEGSKA (reference sequence). V was pared by 0 bases and J by 7 bases, with 7 bases between. The CDR3 is 13 residues long. This chain's CDR3 is CSARDASNSPLHF. The CDR3 DNA is TGCAGTGCTAGAGATGCTAGCAATTCACCCCTCCACTTT.

In its sample, this clonotype was seen a few times. V usage is TRBV6-1 and J usage is TRBJ2-3; D gene uncertain. The CDR3 covers 15 residues. V was pared by 5 bases and J by 2 bases, with 14 bases between. From germline, CDR1 is MNHNS and CDR2 SASEGT. For the CDR3, the DNA is TGTGCCAGCAGTCCCCGATGGGCAGTCACAGATACGCAGTATTTT. Translation gives CASSPRWAVTDTQYF.

This clonotype was counted many times. The V and J genes are TRBV9 and TRBJ2-1; possibly TRBD2 for D (6 bases). The germline V gene has CDR1 SGDLS and CDR2 YYNGEE. This CDR3 spans 15 amino acids. Trimming took 0 bases from V and 3 from J, leaving 10 bases between them. This CDR3 reads CASSVAGDLYNEQFF. CDR3 DNA: TGTGCCAGCAGCGTAGCGGGAGATCTCTACAATGAGCAGTTCTTC.

This clonotype was observed many times. V gene TRBV10-3 combines with J gene TRBJ1-4; D not certain. V shed 3 bases and J shed 4 bases, with 6 bases lying between them. Germline V gene data show CDR1 as ENHRY and CDR2 as SYGVKD. The CDR3 length is 13 residues. The CDR3 reads CAISDGINEKLFF. The CDR3 region has the DNA TGTGCCATCAGTGACGGAATTAATGAAAAACTGTTTTTT.

This clonotype was found a few times. This chain links TRBV11-2 with TRBJ1-2; D call uncertain. The CDR3 runs to 16 residues. V gave up 4 bases and J gave up 3 bases, with 18 bases separating them. Germline loops: CDR1 SGHAT, CDR2 FQNNGV. The CDR3 loop reads CASSSFLTYGDYGYTF. The CDR3, as DNA: TGTGCCAGCAGCTCATTTTTGACATACGGGGACTATGGCTACACCTTC.

The table lists this clonotype with a few counts. CDR3 DNA: TGCGCCAGCAGCTTGGCCCCCGGACAGCAAGAGACCCAGTACTTC. This gives the protein CASSLAPGQQETQYF. This chain links TRBV5-1 with TRBJ2-5; tentative D call: TRBD1 (6 bases). V lost 0 bases, J lost 2 bases, and 11 bases lay in between. Germline CDR1 reads SGHRS; CDR2 reads YFSETQ. There are 15 residues in the CDR3.

The chain employs TRBV9 and TRBJ2-1; TRBD2 matches at 7 bases. Germline V lookup: CDR1 SGDLS, CDR2 YYNGEE. CDR3 size: 16 residues. V was clipped by 0 bases and J by 2 bases; unmatched bases: 5. The CDR3 spells CASSVASGTTYNEQFF. As DNA, the CDR3 is TGTGCCAGCAGCGTAGCGAGCGGGACTACCTACAATGAGCAGTTCTTC.

The CDR3 loop is CASSIDAEVEGTDTQYF. CDR3 bases: TGTGCCAGTAGTATAGACGCGGAGGTAGAGGGCACAGATACGCAGTATTTT. The chain couples TRBV19 to TRBJ2-3, with a tentative D call TRBD2 (5 bases). V lost 0 bases to trimming and J lost 1 base, with 14 bases between them. The germline V gene has CDR1 LNHDA and CDR2 SQIVND (reference sequence). This CDR3 has 17 residues.

This clonotype was counted only a few times. The chain joins TRBV29-1 to TRBJ2-2; 10 positions agree with TRBD2. Trimming removed 0 bases from V and 2 bases from J; junction bases left unmatched: 9. CDR3 length: 18 residues. In germline, CDR1 is SQVTM, CDR2 ANQGSEA. CDR3 loop: CSVEESNSGRPNTGELFF. The CDR3 DNA reads as TGCAGCGTTGAAGAGAGTAATAGCGGGAGGCCCAACACCGGGGAGCTGTTTTTT.

This clonotype was counted at least ten times. The V and J genes are TRBV5-1 and TRBJ2-7, with 9 bases that match TRBD1. Germline lookup yields CDR1 SGHRS and CDR2 YFSETQ. The length of the CDR3 is 15 residues. V shed 4 bases and J 3 bases; nucleotides not matched to a gene: 8. The CDR3 spells CASSDLQGARYEQYF. The CDR3 DNA follows: TGCGCCAGCAGCGATTTACAGGGGGCTCGCTACGAGCAGTACTTC.

A few counts support this clonotype. The chain is built from TRBV15 and TRBJ2-1, with 10 bases lining up with TRBD1. V lost 1 base to trimming and J lost 4 bases; unmatched junction nucleotides: 7. The CDR3 covers 17 residues. Germline V CDR1 and CDR2: LNHNV, YYDKDF (reference sequence). CDR3 protein: CATSRGVTGGGYNEQFF. DNA for the CDR3: TGTGCCACCAGCAGAGGAGTGACAGGGGGCGGTTACAATGAGCAGTTCTTC.

This clonotype occurred a few times. V and J are TRBV25-1 and TRBJ2-1; D is possibly TRBD2 (5 bases). Between the trimmed V and J ends, which lost 2 bases and 0 bases, there was a span of 14 bases. CDR3 size: 17 residues. The V gene's germline CDR1 is MGHDK and CDR2 SYGVNS. The CDR3 region has the DNA TGTGCCAGCAGTGAACTAGGACTCTGGAGCTCCTACAATGAGCAGTTCTTC. It specifies CASSELGLWSSYNEQFF.

This CDR3 is CSVVVTEAFF. The CDR3, as DNA: TGCAGCGTTGTGGTGACTGAAGCTTTCTTT. This chain connects TRBV29-1 to TRBJ1-1, with D unresolved. The ends were cut back, 4 bases at V and 5 bases at J, with 5 bases in the middle. This CDR3 is built from 10 residues. The germline CDR1 and CDR2 sequences are SQVTM and ANQGSEA.

This clonotype was counted at least ten times. The gene calls are TRBV12-3 or TRBV12-4 and TRBJ2-1, with 15 bases that match TRBD2. Losses at the gene ends were 7 bases for V and 7 bases for J; bases not matched to a gene: 8. This CDR3 contains 16 residues. The chain's CDR3 is CASTVFGLAGGNEQFF. The CDR3 DNA sequence: TGTGCCAGCACCGTTTTTGGACTAGCGGGAGGGAATGAGCAGTTCTTC.

This clonotype was counted only a few times. The CDR3 DNA is TGTGCCAGCAGTTCCAACGGACAGATACCTCAAGAGACCCAGTACTTC. Translation gives CASSSNGQIPQETQYF. This rearrangement joins TRBV12-3 or TRBV12-4 to TRBJ2-5, with D possibly being TRBD1 (6 bases). This CDR3 region has 16 residues. Trimming left V 4 bases short and J 2 bases short, with 17 bases between.

The chain couples TRBV12-3 or TRBV12-4 to TRBJ2-1; 11 positions agree with TRBD2. This CDR3 has 16 amino acids. The V gene end was trimmed by 6 bases and the J gene end by 3 bases; junction bases not matched to a gene: 7. The CDR3 loop is CASRLTSGSIYNEQFF. CDR3 in DNA: TGTGCCAGCAGGCTAACTAGCGGGAGTATCTACAATGAGCAGTTCTTC.